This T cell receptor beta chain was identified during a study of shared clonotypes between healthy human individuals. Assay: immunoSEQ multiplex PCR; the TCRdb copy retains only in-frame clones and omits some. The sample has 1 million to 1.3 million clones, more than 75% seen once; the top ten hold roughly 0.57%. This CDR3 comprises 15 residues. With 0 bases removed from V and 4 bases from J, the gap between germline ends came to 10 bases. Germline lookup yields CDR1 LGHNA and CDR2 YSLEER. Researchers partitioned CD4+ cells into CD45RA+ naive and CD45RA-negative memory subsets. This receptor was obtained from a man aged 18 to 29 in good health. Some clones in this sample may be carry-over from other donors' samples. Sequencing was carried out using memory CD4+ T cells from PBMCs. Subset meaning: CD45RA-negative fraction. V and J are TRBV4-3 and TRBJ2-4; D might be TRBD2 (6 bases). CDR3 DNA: TGCGCCAGCAGCCAAGATTCGGGGGAGAAAAACATTCAGTACTTC. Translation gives CASSQDSGEKNIQYF.